A selection of T cell receptor beta chains follows, all from one sample in a study of T cells in Graves' hyperthyroidism and ophthalmopathy. TCRdb called the multiplex PCR reads again in MiXCR, with one record for every CDR3 protein. This sample has about half a million distinct CDR3 sequences, with around 15% found just once. Sequenced input: blood. All receptors derive from a woman in her thirties with Graves' ophthalmopathy. The CDR3 runs from the conserved cysteine through the conserved F or W. The D gene is left open where the match is weak. Clone size is shown for a subset of rows, as once, few, many or a class of expanded clone.

j_gene	abundance	d_gene	v_gene	CDR3nt	CDR3aa
TRBJ2-3	many	TRBD1	TRBV27	TGTGCCAGCAGTACCTGGACAGGGTCTACAGATACGCAGTATTTT	CASSTWTGSTDTQYF
TRBJ2-1	NA	NA	TRBV13	TGTGCCAGCAGCTTATTACTGGCCGGGAGCAATGAGCAGTTCTTC	CASSLLLAGSNEQFF
TRBJ2-1	NA	NA	TRBV6-2/TRBV6-3	TGTGCCAGCAGTTACGGAGTCGACGAGCAGTTCTTC	CASSYGVDEQFF
TRBJ2-3	many	TRBD2	TRBV6-1	TGTGCCAGCAGTTCCGGACTAGCGGGAGTGGCAGATACGCAGTATTTT	CASSSGLAGVADTQYF
TRBJ1-1	many	NA	TRBV7-8	TGTGCCAGCAGCTTAATTGTGGGGCTGGACACTGAAGCTTTCTTT	CASSLIVGLDTEAFF
TRBJ2-5	few	TRBD1	TRBV9	TGTGCCAGCAGCCCCCCCGGCGGGCAGGGGGCCAGAGAGACCCAGTACTTC	CASSPPGGQGARETQYF
TRBJ2-5	many	NA	TRBV6-1	TGTGCCAGCAATCGGGCAGTCCAAGAGACCCAGTACTTC	CASNRAVQETQYF
TRBJ2-1	NA	TRBD2	TRBV11-2	TGTGCCAGCAGCCCCGATAGCGGGGGCTACAATGAGCAGTTCTTC	CASSPDSGGYNEQFF
TRBJ2-1	many	NA	TRBV6-2/TRBV6-3	TGTGCCAGCAGTTTCACCGGGACCAGCAATGAGCAGTTCTTC	CASSFTGTSNEQFF
TRBJ2-3	many	NA	TRBV6-2/TRBV6-3	TGTGCCAGCAGTTACTCCTGGGATACGCAGTATTTT	CASSYSWDTQYF
TRBJ2-2	few	TRBD2	TRBV5-1	TGCGCCAGCAGCTCGACTAGCGGGAGCTCTGGGGAGCTGTTTTTT	CASSSTSGSSGELFF
TRBJ2-7	many	NA	TRBV28	TGTGCCAGCAGCCCCGCTATAAACGAGCAGTACTTC	CASSPAINEQYF
TRBJ2-4	NA	NA	TRBV27	TGTGCCAGCAGTTTATCGAGGGATAGAGACATTCAGTACTTC	CASSLSRDRDIQYF
TRBJ2-1	NA	NA	TRBV3-2	TGTGCCAGCAACCAGGGAACCGGACTAGCGGGAGGTCTCCACTCCTACAATGAGCAGTTCTTC	CASNQGTGLAGGLHSYNEQFF
TRBJ2-7	NA	NA	TRBV15	TGTGCCACCAGCAGAGAGGCCACAGGGTGGAGGCTCCACTACGAGCAGTACTTC	CATSREATGWRLHYEQYF
TRBJ1-2	once	NA	TRBV7-2	TGTGCCAGCAGCTTAGGACAAATGGGGTATGGCTACACCTTC	CASSLGQMGYGYTF
TRBJ1-1	NA	NA	TRBV6-1	TGTGCCAGCAGTCTGGGGGGTGGCCGCGCTGAAGCTTTCTTT	CASSLGGGRAEAFF
TRBJ1-1	NA	NA	TRBV19	TGTGCCAGTAGTCCGTGGGTGGGCTTGAACACTGAAGCCTTCTTT	CASSPWVGLNTEAFF
TRBJ2-7	many	NA	TRBV5-1	TGCGCCAGCCGCCCCAGCGCCTCCTACGAGCAGTACTTC	CASRPSASYEQYF
TRBJ1-5	few	NA	TRBV7-2	TGTGCCAGCAGCTACTTTGAGGGGTCTGGGCAGCCCCAGCATTTT	CASSYFEGSGQPQHF
TRBJ2-2	few	NA	TRBV11-2	TGTGCCAGCAGCTTAGTCGTACGCACCGGGGAGCTGTTTTTT	CASSLVVRTGELFF
TRBJ1-3	NA	NA	TRBV6-6	TGTGCCAGCAGTTACTTGGCCAGTAGCTCTGGAAACACCATATATTTT	CASSYLASSSGNTIYF
TRBJ2-3	many	NA	TRBV6-1	TGTGCCAGCATGCGCAATGGCCGCACAGATACGCAGTATTTT	CASMRNGRTDTQYF
TRBJ2-2	many	NA	TRBV2	TGTGCCAGCAGTGAAGTGGTCGATATGACCGGGGAGCTGTTTTTT	CASSEVVDMTGELFF
TRBJ1-4	many	NA	TRBV12-3/TRBV12-4	TGTGCCAGCAGTTTAGACCGAAATGAAAAACTGTTTTTT	CASSLDRNEKLFF
TRBJ2-4	many	TRBD1	TRBV28	TGTGCCAGCAGTTTCAGGGGGCGCGGGGACATTCAGTACTTC	CASSFRGRGDIQYF
TRBJ2-7	few	NA	TRBV28	TGTGCCAGCAGTTTTCATCCGGCAGGCCTCTACGAGCAGTACTTC	CASSFHPAGLYEQYF
TRBJ2-3	NA	NA	TRBV6-1	TGTGCCAGCACCGCGAGCGGGGATACGCAGTATTTT	CASTASGDTQYF
TRBJ1-2	many	TRBD1	TRBV3-1	TGTGCCAGCAGCCGGGGACAGGGAGTCAGCTATGGCTACACCTTC	CASSRGQGVSYGYTF
TRBJ1-3	many	NA	TRBV7-2	TGTGCCAGCAGCTACAGGGCCGCGGGAAACACCATATATTTT	CASSYRAAGNTIYF
TRBJ1-4	many	NA	TRBV3-1	TGTGCCAGCAGCCAAGATGGGGAAAAACTGTTTTTT	CASSQDGEKLFF
TRBJ2-3	NA	TRBD2	TRBV6-2/TRBV6-3	TGTGCCAGCAGTTACTCGACTAGCGGAGTTAGCACAGATACGCAGTATTTT	CASSYSTSGVSTDTQYF
TRBJ1-5	few	TRBD1	TRBV28	TGTGCCAGCTATACAGGGGTGGATGGACCCCAGCATTTT	CASYTGVDGPQHF
TRBJ2-4	many	TRBD2	TRBV28	TGTGCCAGCAGCCCCCCGGGACTAGCAGACGAAAACATTCAGTACTTC	CASSPPGLADENIQYF
TRBJ1-5	many	NA	TRBV24-1	TGTGCCACCAGTGATTTTATTAGGAATAGGACCTATCAGCCCCAGCATTTT	CATSDFIRNRTYQPQHF
TRBJ2-7	many	TRBD2	TRBV20-1	TGCAGTGCTAGAGATCCGGCTAGCGGGAGCTCCTACGAGCAGTACTTC	CSARDPASGSSYEQYF
TRBJ1-1	many	NA	TRBV11-2	TGTGCCAGCAGCTTAGGGGTCCGGGGACCCAGAGAAGCTTTCTTT	CASSLGVRGPREAFF
TRBJ1-1	NA	NA	TRBV5-6	TGTGCCAGCAGCTTCAGCGGGGGCGAGGACACTGAAGCTTTCTTT	CASSFSGGEDTEAFF
TRBJ2-7	many	NA	TRBV28	TGTGCCAGCAGTTTACATTCAGGCTTCTACGAGCAGTACTTC	CASSLHSGFYEQYF